Listed below are T cell receptor beta chains from one sample, sequenced in a study of T cell responses to AZD1222 COVID-19 vaccine. TCRdb's copy holds only in-frame clones and misses some; the assay was immunoSEQ multiplex PCR. The table has 100,000 to 150,000 clones, 85% to 95% seen once; the top ten hold 1.5% to 2%. The sample in question was peripheral blood, obtained on day 0 of AZD1222 vaccination. The receptors shown here come from an adult in good health. Each CDR3 is given with its conserved first and last residue. The D gene is left open where the match is weak. Part of the rows lack a size; the others show once, few, many or a class for expanded clones.

abundance	d_gene	v_gene	j_gene	len	CDR3aa	CDR3nt
NA	NA	TRBV30	TRBJ1-1	15	CAWSVLQELNTEAFF	TGTGCCTGGAGTGTACTTCAGGAACTCAACACTGAAGCTTTCTTT
NA	NA	TRBV7-9	TRBJ2-7	11	CASSFRGEQYF	TGTGCCAGCAGCTTCAGGGGCGAGCAGTACTTC
NA	NA	TRBV18	TRBJ2-3	14	CASSPPSRSDTQYF	TGTGCCAGCTCACCACCCTCCAGGTCGGATACGCAGTATTTT
NA	TRBD2	TRBV28	TRBJ2-3	17	CASSRKWTSGNVTTQYF	TGTGCCAGCAGTCGGAAATGGACTAGCGGGAATGTAACTACGCAGTATTTT
NA	NA	TRBV30	TRBJ2-7	12	CAWSGQIYEQYF	TGTGCCTGGAGTGGACAGATCTACGAGCAGTACTTC
NA	NA	TRBV6-5	TRBJ1-3	15	CASSPRQASGNTIYF	TGTGCCAGCAGTCCGAGACAGGCCTCTGGAAACACCATATATTTT
NA	TRBD1	TRBV27	TRBJ1-2	14	CASSSGQGVNGYTF	TGTGCCAGCAGTTCAGGACAGGGGGTGAATGGCTACACCTTC
NA	TRBD1	TRBV6-4	TRBJ1-2	13	CASSRTGESGYTF	TGTGCCAGCAGTCGGACAGGGGAGAGTGGCTACACCTTC
once	NA	TRBV5-1	TRBJ1-1	14	CASSWGQKNTEAFF	TGCGCCAGCAGCTGGGGACAAAAAAACACTGAAGCTTTCTTT
NA	NA	TRBV10-3	TRBJ1-6	15	CAISESQGRHSPLHF	TGTGCCATCAGTGAGTCCCAGGGACGTCATTCACCCCTCCACTTT
once	NA	TRBV9	TRBJ1-1	14	CASSVEAGRAEAFF	TGTGCCAGCAGCGTAGAGGCAGGGAGGGCTGAAGCTTTCTTT
NA	NA	TRBV7-2	TRBJ1-6	18	CASSLVPGIGSYNSPLHF	TGTGCCAGCAGCTTAGTTCCAGGGATAGGCTCCTATAATTCACCCCTCCACTTT
NA	TRBD1	TRBV7-9	TRBJ1-2	14	CASSSVTGGTGYTF	TGTGCCAGCAGCTCGGTGACAGGGGGAACGGGCTACACCTTC
NA	NA	TRBV7-2	TRBJ2-5	15	CASSLILGAQGTQYF	TGTGCCAGCAGCTTGATTTTGGGAGCCCAAGGGACCCAGTACTTC
NA	NA	TRBV28	TRBJ2-7	13	CASSLSAPYEQYF	TGTGCCAGCAGTCTTTCGGCTCCCTACGAGCAGTACTTC
NA	NA	TRBV11-3	TRBJ2-1	13	CASSLGPLGEQFF	TGTGCCAGCAGCTTAGGCCCCTTAGGGGAGCAGTTCTTC
NA	NA	TRBV7-8	TRBJ2-1	18	CASSFRTDLKGSYNEQFF	TGTGCCAGCAGTTTTAGGACAGACCTAAAAGGCTCCTACAATGAGCAGTTCTTC
NA	NA	TRBV19	TRBJ2-6	18	CASSYRHGASSGANVLTF	TGTGCCAGTAGCTACCGACACGGGGCGAGTAGTGGGGCCAACGTCCTGACTTTC
NA	NA	TRBV18	TRBJ1-2	10	CSPGQISGTF	TGTTCCCCGGGACAAATTTCGGGCACCTTC
NA	NA	TRBV28	TRBJ2-7	16	CASSRSSRRASYEQYF	TGTGCCAGCAGTCGATCTTCGCGGAGGGCGTCCTACGAGCAGTACTTC
NA	NA	TRBV19	TRBJ2-3	15	CASGGAGASSDTQYF	TGTGCCAGTGGGGGGGCAGGGGCGAGCTCAGATACGCAGTATTTT
NA	NA	TRBV6-2/TRBV6-3	TRBJ2-7	15	CASSLPGRASLGQYF	TGTGCCAGCAGTTTGCCGGGACGCGCTTCACTCGGGCAGTACTTC
NA	NA	TRBV4-3	TRBJ2-7	14	CASAIERGAHEQYF	TGCGCCAGCGCTATCGAACGAGGTGCGCACGAGCAGTACTTC
NA	NA	TRBV7-8	TRBJ1-1	16	CASSLGGDMGNTEAFF	TGTGCCAGCAGCTTAGGGGGGGACATGGGTAACACTGAAGCTTTCTTT
NA	TRBD2	TRBV4-3	TRBJ2-1	16	CASSQEGGRGYNEQFF	TGCGCCAGCAGCCAAGAGGGCGGGAGAGGGTACAATGAGCAGTTCTTC
NA	NA	TRBV11-2	TRBJ1-1	14	CASSLVGADTEAFF	TGTGCCAGCAGCTTGGTAGGGGCCGACACTGAAGCTTTCTTT
NA	NA	TRBV11-2	TRBJ2-1	14	CASSLGPEYNEQFF	TGTGCCAGCAGCTTAGGGCCAGAGTACAATGAGCAGTTCTTC
NA	NA	TRBV11-1	TRBJ2-7	11	CASSLGDEQYF	TGTGCCAGCAGCTTAGGAGACGAGCAGTACTTC
NA	TRBD1	TRBV7-9	TRBJ2-5	13	CASKGDREKTQYF	TGTGCCAGCAAGGGGGACAGGGAGAAGACCCAGTACTTC
once	TRBD1	TRBV5-6	TRBJ2-5	15	CASRADRGRIETQYF	TGTGCCAGCAGAGCGGACAGGGGGCGGATAGAGACCCAGTACTTC
NA	NA	TRBV6-5	TRBJ1-2	12	CASGPQGYGYTF	TGTGCCAGCGGTCCGCAGGGCTATGGCTACACCTTC
once	TRBD2	TRBV9	TRBJ2-3	17	CASSPQAGTSGTDTQYF	TGTGCCAGCAGCCCTCAAGCCGGGACTAGCGGCACAGATACGCAGTATTTT
NA	NA	TRBV28	TRBJ2-5	11	CASSLIETQYF	TGTGCCAGCAGTTTAATCGAGACCCAGTACTTC
NA	NA	TRBV7-3	TRBJ1-3	14	CASSLLISGNTIYF	TGTGCCAGCAGCTTATTAATCTCTGGAAACACCATATATTTT
NA	NA	TRBV29-1	TRBJ2-5	14	CSVFGQTVGETQYF	TGCAGCGTGTTTGGGCAGACAGTCGGGGAGACCCAGTACTTC
NA	NA	TRBV15	TRBJ1-6	14	CATSRDHLGSPLHF	TGTGCCACCAGCAGAGATCATCTGGGATCACCCCTCCACTTT
NA	NA	TRBV11-3	TRBJ1-1	13	CASSKVVGTEAFF	TGTGCCAGCAGCAAGGTTGTTGGCACTGAAGCTTTCTTT
NA	NA	TRBV6-5	TRBJ2-1	14	CASSLRATWNEQFF	TGTGCCAGCAGCCTCCGGGCCACCTGGAATGAGCAGTTCTTC
few	TRBD2	TRBV11-2	TRBJ2-3	16	CASSFSLAGGAATQYF	TGTGCCAGCAGCTTTTCCTTAGCGGGTGGGGCCGCTACGCAGTATTTT
NA	NA	TRBV6-6	TRBJ1-3	16	CASSYSDSGSGNTIYF	TGTGCCAGCAGTTACTCTGACAGTGGCTCTGGAAACACCATATATTTT
NA	NA	TRBV4-1	TRBJ1-1	14	CASNSQGMNTEAFF	TGCGCCAGCAACTCACAGGGCATGAACACTGAAGCTTTCTTT
NA	NA	TRBV7-7	TRBJ1-3	14	CASSPLSSGNTIYF	TGTGCCAGCAGCCCGCTATCCTCTGGAAACACCATATATTTT
NA	NA	TRBV6-4	TRBJ1-2	14	CASSEGANFYGYTF	TGTGCCAGCAGTGAAGGAGCCAATTTCTATGGCTACACCTTC
NA	TRBD1	TRBV9	TRBJ1-4	15	CASSVDRGVDEKLFF	TGTGCCAGCAGCGTAGACAGGGGCGTCGACGAAAAACTGTTTTTT
NA	NA	TRBV6-5	TRBJ1-3	15	CASSYGQAVGNTIYF	TGTGCCAGCAGTTACGGTCAGGCGGTAGGAAACACCATATATTTT
NA	NA	TRBV7-9	TRBJ1-2	12	CASSLEIYGYTF	TGTGCCAGCAGCTTAGAAATATATGGCTACACCTTC
NA	NA	TRBV28	TRBJ1-1	14	CASSLGDRNTEAFF	TGTGCCAGCAGTTTAGGGGACCGCAACACTGAAGCTTTCTTT
NA	TRBD2	TRBV27	TRBJ2-3	18	CASSFGLAGLGSTDTQYF	TGTGCCAGCAGTTTTGGACTAGCGGGATTAGGAAGTACAGATACGCAGTATTTT
few	NA	TRBV7-9	TRBJ1-1	14	CASSLRDMDTEAFF	TGTGCCAGCAGCTTAAGGGACATGGACACTGAAGCTTTCTTT
NA	TRBD1	TRBV18	TRBJ2-5	15	CASSPLGTGQETQYF	TGTGCCAGCTCACCACTTGGGACAGGACAAGAGACCCAGTACTTC
NA	TRBD2	TRBV10-3	TRBJ2-3	18	CAISVVAGDLSITDTQYF	TGTGCCATCAGTGTGGTAGCGGGAGATCTTTCAATCACAGATACGCAGTATTTT
NA	NA	TRBV19	TRBJ2-2	16	CASSMAGGSNTGELFF	TGTGCCAGTAGTATGGCCGGGGGATCGAACACCGGGGAGCTGTTTTTT
NA	TRBD1	TRBV14	TRBJ1-2	16	CASSQGGDRGSGGYTF	TGTGCCAGCAGCCAAGGAGGGGACAGGGGGTCGGGAGGCTACACCTTC
NA	NA	TRBV7-2	TRBJ1-2	14	CASSFQSGDYGYTF	TGTGCCAGCAGCTTTCAGTCAGGGGACTATGGCTACACCTTC
NA	NA	TRBV28	TRBJ2-7	14	CASSFDGGTYEQYF	TGTGCCAGCAGTTTCGATGGGGGGACCTACGAGCAGTACTTC
once	TRBD2	TRBV3-1/TRBV3-2	TRBJ2-1	19	CASSQESGRLAGVPDEQFF	TGTGCCAGCAGCCAAGAGTCAGGTCGTCTAGCGGGAGTTCCCGATGAGCAGTTCTTC
NA	TRBD1	TRBV29-1	TRBJ2-7	12	CSVSSQGNEQYF	TGCAGCGTTAGCTCACAGGGGAACGAGCAGTACTTC
NA	NA	TRBV2	TRBJ2-2	13	CASSATRAGELFF	TGTGCCAGCAGTGCGACGAGGGCGGGGGAGCTGTTTTTT
NA	TRBD1	TRBV19	TRBJ1-2	13	CASGDRGYYGYTF	TGTGCCAGCGGGGACAGGGGGTATTATGGCTACACCTTC
NA	NA	TRBV15	TRBJ2-7	14	CATSRDKGPYEQYF	TGTGCCACCAGCAGAGATAAGGGCCCATACGAGCAGTACTTC